This T cell receptor beta chain was recovered during a study of T cell repertoires in cytomegalovirus infection. Study details: Both CMV infection and a matching HLA type were indicated by public TCR beta signatures.

Looked up from germline, CDR1 is SGHRS and CDR2 is YFSETQ. Trimming cost V 4 bases and J 3 bases, with 14 bases left between them. The CDR3 contains 14 residues. This clonotype has at least ten counts. Its antigen is not known. TCRdb re-called the reads through MiXCR, storing one row per CDR3 protein. The sample lists about 490,000 distinct CDR3 sequences, around 10% seen once, with roughly a tenth in the top ten. Overall study findings and caveats: Individuals carrying CMV plus the relevant HLA were identified by cumulative frequency of public TCR beta families. The response measured ex vivo was dominated by TCR beta clonotypes (HLA-C-restricted and CMV-specific).

The sequencing input was PBMCs. The chain uses TRBV5-1 and TRBJ2-7; D perhaps matches TRBD2 (5 bases). The TCR sequence derives from a human donor in good health (CMV status not recorded). Some clones in this sample may be carry-over from other donors' samples. The CDR3 nucleotides are TGCGCCAGCAGCCCGGACGGAGGAGGCTACGAGCAGTACTTC. Residues: CASSPDGGGYEQYF.